These T cell receptor beta chains were read from a single sample in a study of T cells after yellow fever vaccination. TCRdb passed the 5' RACE reads through MiXCR, listing each CDR3 protein once. The sample contains over 110,000 distinct CDR3 sequences, about 7.7% of which appear only once. The sequencing used CD4+ T cells sorted from PBMCs, collected 5 days after the yellow fever booster vaccination. The receptors stem from a man aged 25 to 40 who received the YFV17D yellow fever vaccine. The CDR3 runs from the conserved cysteine through the conserved F or W. Rows may omit the clone size; those that give it use once, few, many or a size class.

abundance | v_gene | CDR3aa
many | TRBV12-3/TRBV12-4 | CASSKPGLGLYEQFF
NA | TRBV11-2 | CASSTPRVTDPVQYF
many | TRBV12-3/TRBV12-4 | CASSLGMGGSGETQYF
many | TRBV15 | CATSRVGRGQLQPQHF
many | TRBV10-3 | CAIRQGDTQYF
many | TRBV7-2 | CASSLGTVKETQYF
NA | TRBV29-1 | CSVGARKRGGSGANVLTF
many | TRBV21-1 | CASSKGVRGLKTQYF
few | TRBV28 | CASSTGQSYNEQFF
many | TRBV20-1 | CSASRQGDEQFF
many | TRBV24-1 | CATSDFRTGTNTGELFF
many | TRBV6-1 | CASSEAGADKNIQYF
many | TRBV12-3/TRBV12-4 | CASSRRDRGTGYEQYF
NA | TRBV5-4 | CASSSGPPGQTNEQFF
many | TRBV2 | CASRPETGYGYTF
few | TRBV6-1 | CASSIGTARVNQPQHF
NA | TRBV19 | CASTPTLLAPAYEQYF
many | TRBV12-3/TRBV12-4 | CASSFGQGIGGYTF
NA | TRBV30 | CAWTRAYNEQFF
many | TRBV7-3 | CASSSWTGTSRTGANVLTF
many | TRBV6-1 | CASSLWVPGPQGQFF
many | TRBV7-8 | CASSFGGTSGQETQYF
many | TRBV11-2 | CASSFHSEKLFF
many | TRBV7-2 | CASSLALVPYEQYF
many | TRBV20-1 | CSARNTRERSYTGELFF
many | TRBV20-1 | CSASSWGRNEQFF
many | TRBV7-2 | CASSAQTGVGEKLFF
many | TRBV18 | CASSPLPQETQYF
many | TRBV1 | CTSSQDKRRGGANVLTF
many | TRBV6-2/TRBV6-3 | CASSRNTDNEQFF
many | TRBV3-1 | CASSQDLWAGETQYF
many | TRBV20-1 | CSARAPGGYTDTQYF
many | TRBV7-9 | CASSHRLIQETQYF
many | TRBV21-1 | CASSRGRGGQGYNEQFF
many | TRBV4-3 | CASSQELESEAFF
NA | TRBV6-2/TRBV6-3 | CASRNSGGIGHF
NA | TRBV12-3/TRBV12-4 | CAISFRSSSGSLHNEQFF
many | TRBV5-5 | CASSLERLASYEQYF